The 26 T cell receptor beta chains given below trace back to one sample, sequenced in a study of blood T cell repertoires in COVID-19 (dated by TCRdb to the early 2020s). Library method: the immunoSEQ multiplex PCR assay. In TCRdb, the immuneACCESS table is reduced to in-frame sequences with V and J assigned. These tables do not hold every clone; where another copy was compared, an unresolved V gene accounts for under half, and the others remain unexplained. This sample is represented by around 200,000 clones; more than 80% of them were singletons. About 9.3% of the sample is held by the ten biggest clonotypes. Sequenced input: PBMCs or T cells enriched from blood (not recorded which). These receptors were obtained from a man in his forties who had recovered from COVID-19.

In DNA, the CDR3 is TGTGCCAGCAGGAGAGTGGGGGGAGCTTTCTTT. As protein: CASRRVGGAFF. V and J are TRBV2 and TRBJ1-1, with D perhaps TRBD1 (5 bases). CDR3 size: 11 residues. The V gene lost 6 bases and the J gene lost 10 bases, with 12 bases spanning the gap. Germline V gene sequence: CDR1 SNHLY, CDR2 FYNNEI.

This clone was observed once. The J gene is TRBJ1-1, the V gene TRBV7-3; 8 positions agree with TRBD1. CDR3 length equals 16 residues. The V and J ends lost 5 bases and 0 bases, in that order; junction bases with no gene match: 8. Germline CDR1 SGHTA, CDR2 FQGTGA. The CDR3 sequence is CASSITGQAMNTEAFF. In DNA, the CDR3 is TGTGCCAGCAGCATCACGGGACAGGCGATGAACACTGAAGCTTTCTTT. The whole variable domain, filled in from reference TRBV7-3 and TRBJ1-1, reads GAGVSQTPSNKVTEKGKYVELRCDPISGHTALYWYRQSLGQGPEFLIYFQGTGAADDSGLPNDRFFAVRPEGSVSTLKIQRTERGDSAVYLCASSITGQAMNTEAFFGQGTRLTVV.

The gene calls are TRBV5-5 and TRBJ2-7; TRBD1 agrees at 7 bases. This CDR3 comprises 15 residues. CDR1 is SGHKS and CDR2 is YYEKEE in the germline V gene (reference sequence). The junction had 5 bases not matched to a gene; V was cut back by 0 bases and J by 2 bases. The CDR3 sequence is CASSLGPGQAYEQYF. The CDR3 region has the DNA TGTGCCAGCAGCTTGGGCCCCGGACAGGCCTACGAGCAGTACTTC.

J is TRBJ2-4 and V is TRBV2; 9 nucleotides line up with TRBD2. The CDR3 is made up of 19 amino acids. Germline V gene sequence: CDR1 SNHLY, CDR2 FYNNEI. Trimming took 2 bases from V and 0 from J; bases not matched to a gene: 11. CDR3 DNA: TGTGCCAGCAGTGAACGGCTAGCGGGGCCCCATATAGCCAAAAACATTCAGTACTTC. Protein: CASSERLAGPHIAKNIQYF.

The rearrangement links TRBV30 to TRBJ1-5, with 7 bases matching TRBD1. Germline CDR1 reads GTSNPN; CDR2 reads SVGIG (reference sequence). V lost 1 base and J lost 3; bases outside the gene matches: 3. This CDR3 comprises 14 residues. CDR3 DNA: TGTGCCTGGAGTGGGGGACAGATCAATCAGCCCCAGCATTTT. It specifies CAWSGGQINQPQHF.

This clone was seen a handful of times. The V call is TRBV5-4, the J call TRBJ1-2; 8 nucleotides match TRBD1. CDR3 length: 14 residues. V shed 4 bases, J shed 4 bases, and the junction held 6 bases outside the gene matches. The germline V gene has CDR1 SGHNT and CDR2 YYREEE (reference sequence). The CDR3 DNA is TGTGCCAGCAGCCCCGGACAGGGAGGCTATGGCTACACCTTC. Translation gives CASSPGQGGYGYTF.

CDR3 DNA: TGTGCCAGTAGTAAGGCAGGGGGCGGGCAGCCCCAGCATTTT. It translates to CASSKAGGGQPQHF. The chain joins TRBV19 to TRBJ1-5, with 8 bases aligning to TRBD1. Germline V lookup: CDR1 LNHDA, CDR2 SQIVND (reference sequence). The CDR3 is made up of 14 amino acids. With 4 bases clipped from V and 7 bases from J, the junction kept 6 bases outside the gene matches.

The chain combines TRBV12-3 or TRBV12-4 with TRBJ1-6; D remains unclear. This CDR3 spans 13 amino acids. The V gene lost 3 bases and the J gene lost 7 bases, with 7 bases spanning the gap. This CDR3 is CASSFGRNSPLHF. The CDR3 bases are TGTGCCAGCAGTTTTGGGAGGAATTCACCCCTCCACTTT.

This chain uses TRBV7-9 with TRBJ2-5; 7 bases map to TRBD2. CDR3 length: 16 amino acids. CDR1 is SEHNR and CDR2 is FQNEAQ in the germline V gene (reference sequence). The trim removed 1 base at V and 4 bases at J, leaving 9 bases unmatched. CDR3 amino acids: CASSLGVTSEGETQYF. The CDR3 DNA sequence: TGTGCCAGCAGCTTAGGAGTTACTAGCGAGGGAGAGACCCAGTACTTC. The variable domain in full, completed from reference TRBV7-9 and TRBJ2-5, reads DTGVSQNPRHKITKRGQNVTFRCDPISEHNRLYWYRQTLGQGPEFLTYFQNEAQLEKSRLLSDRFSAERPKGSFSTLEIQRTEQGDSAMYLCASSLGVTSEGETQYFGPGTRLLVL.

The chain employs TRBV7-9 and TRBJ2-4; D might be TRBD1 (5 bases). The length of the CDR3 is 14 residues. Trimming left V 7 bases short and J 7 bases short, with 17 bases between. Germline V CDR1 and CDR2: SEHNR, FQNEAQ (reference sequence). CDR3 sequence (DNA): TGTGCCAGCACCCCATCGCTGGGGCCTAACATTCAGTACTTC. Its protein is CASTPSLGPNIQYF.

This clone was seen a handful of times. The chain is built from TRBV5-4 and TRBJ1-2; D is uncertain. Trimming shortened V by 2 bases and J by 2 bases, and 7 bases separated the two germline ends. The CDR3 runs 13 residues. Germline-derived CDR1 and CDR2 are SGHNT and YYREEE (reference sequence). The chain's CDR3 is CASSFRGNYGYTF. The CDR3 nucleotides are TGTGCCAGCAGCTTCCGGGGAAACTATGGCTACACCTTC.

This chain connects TRBV19 to TRBJ2-3; TRBD2 might be the D (7 bases). The CDR3 runs 15 residues. V lost 7 bases and J 2 bases, leaving 16 bases between the germline ends. Per the germline V gene, CDR1 is LNHDA and CDR2 is SQIVND (reference sequence). In DNA, the CDR3 is TGTGCCAGTACTCTCGCGGGGGCTTACACAGATACGCAGTATTTT. This encodes CASTLAGAYTDTQYF.

This rearrangement joins TRBV10-2 to TRBJ1-1, with TRBD1 as a possible D gene (5 bases). With 4 bases removed from V and 7 bases from J, the gap between germline ends came to 7 bases. Germline assignment: CDR1 WSHSY and CDR2 SAAADI. The CDR3 spans 11 residues. CDR3 DNA: TGCGCCAGCAGTGGGAGGGGTGAAGCTTTCTTT. This gives the protein CASSGRGEAFF.

V gene TRBV6-5 combines with J gene TRBJ2-7, with D possibly being TRBD2 (7 bases). Trimming left V 10 bases short and J 6 bases short, with 19 bases between. This CDR3 has 13 residues. Germline loops: CDR1 MNHEY, CDR2 SVGAGI. CDR3 coding DNA: TGTGCCACCGAGGGGGGAGGGCAACGCGAGCAGTACTTC. Translating gives CATEGGGQREQYF.

V is TRBV11-3 and J is TRBJ2-1; D unclear. Trimming removed 5 bases at V and 6 bases at J, with 11 bases between. Germline CDR1 and CDR2: SGHNT and YENEEA. CDR3 length equals 13 residues. For the CDR3, the DNA is TGTGCCAGCAGCCCCCGCTTGAGCAATGAGCAGTTCTTC. Residues: CASSPRLSNEQFF.

The gene calls are TRBV15 and TRBJ1-1; no reliable D call. The length of the CDR3 is 14 residues. Germline lookup yields CDR1 LNHNV and CDR2 YYDKDF (reference sequence). The V gene lost 0 bases and the J gene lost 4 bases, with 9 bases spanning the gap. CDR3 loop: CATSRDLGSTEAFF. DNA of the CDR3: TGTGCCACCAGCAGAGATCTGGGGAGCACTGAAGCTTTCTTT.

The chain employs TRBV9 and TRBJ1-1; maybe TRBD1 (6 bases). This CDR3 has 14 residues. Trimming shortened V by 5 bases and J by 2 bases, and 13 bases separated the two germline ends. Germline V CDR1 and CDR2: SGDLS, YYNGEE. CDR3 sequence: CASRPATGNTEAFF. The CDR3 coding sequence is TGTGCCAGCAGACCCGCGACAGGAAACACTGAAGCTTTCTTT.

The rearrangement joins TRBV9 to TRBJ2-5; D might be TRBD2 (5 bases). V was cut by 4 bases and J by 1 base, with 14 bases left in between. There are 15 residues in the CDR3. Germline V CDR1 and CDR2: SGDLS, YYNGEE. CDR3 region: CASSPNGGPQETQYF. The DNA of the CDR3 is TGTGCCAGCAGCCCGAACGGCGGGCCCCAAGAGACCCAGTACTTC.

The genes are TRBV9 and TRBJ1-3, with D tentatively TRBD1 (5 bases). Trimming cost V 4 bases and J 0 bases, with 11 bases left between them. Germline V lookup: CDR1 SGDLS, CDR2 YYNGEE. The CDR3 runs to 15 residues. The CDR3 loop reads CASSKGPHSGNTIYF. CDR3 bases: TGTGCCAGCAGCAAGGGGCCCCACTCTGGAAACACCATATATTTT.

This chain connects TRBV10-3 to TRBJ1-2; the D gene is possibly TRBD1 (5 bases). CDR1 is ENHRY and CDR2 is SYGVKD in the germline V gene. The length of the CDR3 is 16 residues. V was clipped by 1 base and J by 1 base, with 13 bases between them. CDR3: CAISEWSPGRNYGYTF. The CDR3 region has the DNA TGTGCCATCAGTGAGTGGAGTCCAGGGCGTAACTATGGCTACACCTTC.

The chain joins TRBV7-6 to TRBJ2-2, with 13 positions matching TRBD2. Germline V gene lookup returns CDR1 SGHVS and CDR2 FNYEAQ. The CDR3 is 16 amino acids. Trimming at V came to 5 bases and at J to 6 bases, leaving 6 bases not matched to a gene. In DNA, the CDR3 is TGTGCCAGCAGCCCCGGGACTAGCGGGATCCCCGGGGAGCTGTTTTTT. Translated: CASSPGTSGIPGELFF.

The gene calls are TRBV5-1 and TRBJ2-5, with a possible D match to TRBD2 (5 bases). Germline V gene sequence: CDR1 SGHRS, CDR2 YFSETQ. The CDR3 contains 15 residues. Trimming pared 0 bases from V and 2 bases from J, leaving 11 bases between. CDR3 DNA sequence: TGCGCCAGCAGCTTGGTTGGGCGGGCTCAAGAGACCCAGTACTTC. This sequence encodes CASSLVGRAQETQYF.

The J gene is TRBJ2-2, the V gene TRBV3-1 (or the pseudogene TRBV3-2); 14 bases are a match to TRBD2. The germline gives CDR1 LGHDT, CDR2 YNNKEL (reference sequence). This CDR3 contains 16 residues. The ends lost 4 bases at V and 5 bases at J; junction bases unmatched: 3. The CDR3 is CASSPRTSGGTGELFF. The CDR3 bases are TGTGCCAGCAGCCCCCGGACTAGCGGGGGGACCGGGGAGCTGTTTTTT.

This clone was recorded only once. V gene TRBV19 combines with J gene TRBJ2-3; 8 bases match TRBD1. In germline, CDR1 is LNHDA, CDR2 SQIVND (reference sequence). CDR3 length: 24 residues. J was trimmed by 2 bases and V by 2 bases; bases with no gene match: 30. CDR3 protein: CASSINFRTGICRPCTCSTDTQYF. The CDR3 coding sequence is TGTGCCAGTAGTATAAATTTCCGGACAGGGATCTGCAGGCCCTGCACTTGTTCCACAGATACGCAGTATTTT.

This chain connects TRBV10-3 to TRBJ1-1, with 9 bases that match TRBD1. Germline CDR1 and CDR2: ENHRY and SYGVKD. V shed 4 bases and J 1 base; nucleotides not matched to a gene: 4. CDR3 size: 15 residues. The CDR3 bases are TGTGCCATCAGTGCGGGACAGGGCCGGAACACTGAAGCTTTCTTT. Translation gives CAISAGQGRNTEAFF.

This chain uses TRBV5-1 with TRBJ2-5; TRBD2 matches at 10 bases. Germline assignment: CDR1 SGHRS and CDR2 YFSETQ. V gave up 1 base and J gave up 5 bases; unmatched junction bases: 14. The CDR3 loop spans 18 amino acids. DNA for the CDR3: TGCGCCAGCAGCTTGAACGTAGCGGGAGGTTCCCTCGGGGAGACCCAGTACTTC. This sequence encodes CASSLNVAGGSLGETQYF.